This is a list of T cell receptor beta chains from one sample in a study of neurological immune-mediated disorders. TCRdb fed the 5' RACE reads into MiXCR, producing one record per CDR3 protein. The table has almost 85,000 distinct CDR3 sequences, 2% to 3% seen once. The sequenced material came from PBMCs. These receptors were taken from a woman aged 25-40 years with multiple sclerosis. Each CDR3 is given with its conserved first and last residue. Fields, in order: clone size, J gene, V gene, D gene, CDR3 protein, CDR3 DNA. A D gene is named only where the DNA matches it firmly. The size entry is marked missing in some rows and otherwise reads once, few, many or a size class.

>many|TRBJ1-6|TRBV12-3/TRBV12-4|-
CASSLQSSYNSPLHF
TGTGCCAGCAGTTTGCAGAGCTCCTATAATTCACCCCTCCACTTT
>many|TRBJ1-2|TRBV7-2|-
CASSLALTNYGYTF
TGTGCCAGCAGCTTAGCGCTAACTAACTATGGCTACACCTTC
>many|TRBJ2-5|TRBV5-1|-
CASSLTSEAGTQYF
TGCGCCAGCAGCTTGACGTCAGAGGCTGGGACCCAGTACTTC
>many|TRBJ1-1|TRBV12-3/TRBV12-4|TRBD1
CASSSFTGGTEAFF
TGTGCCAGCAGTTCGTTTACAGGGGGGACTGAAGCTTTCTTT
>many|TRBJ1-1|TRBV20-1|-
CSAREGSSNTEAFF
TGCAGTGCTAGAGAGGGATCCTCGAACACTGAAGCTTTCTTT
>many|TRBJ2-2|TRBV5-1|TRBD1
CASSLSNRDRGSTGELFF
TGCGCCAGCAGCTTATCCAACCGGGACAGGGGGTCCACCGGGGAGCTGTTTTTT
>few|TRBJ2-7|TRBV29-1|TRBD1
CSVEVTGVAEQYF
TGCAGCGTTGAAGTGACAGGGGTTGCCGAGCAGTACTTC
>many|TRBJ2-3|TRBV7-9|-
CASSPIGDTQYF
TGTGCCAGCAGCCCGATTGGAGATACGCAGTATTTT
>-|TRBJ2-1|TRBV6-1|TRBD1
CASSRDRSKYNEQFF
TGTGCCAGTTCCCGGGACAGGTCTAAATACAATGAGCAGTTCTTC
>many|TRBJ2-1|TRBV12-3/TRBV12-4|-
CASSLVASYNEQFF
TGTGCCAGCAGTCTGGTGGCTTCCTACAATGAGCAGTTCTTC
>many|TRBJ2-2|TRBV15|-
CATSREGGADTGELFF
TGTGCCACCAGCAGAGAAGGAGGGGCGGACACCGGGGAGCTGTTTTTT
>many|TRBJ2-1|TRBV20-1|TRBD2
CSASSGSVDEQFF
TGCAGTGCTTCTAGCGGGAGTGTCGATGAGCAGTTCTTC
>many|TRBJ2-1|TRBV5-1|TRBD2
CASSQRTSGNYNEQFF
TGCGCCAGCAGCCAAAGGACTAGCGGAAACTACAATGAGCAGTTCTTC
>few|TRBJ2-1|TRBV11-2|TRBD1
CASSFGTGVGSSYNEQFF
TGTGCCAGCAGCTTCGGGACAGGGGTGGGAAGCTCCTACAATGAGCAGTTCTTC
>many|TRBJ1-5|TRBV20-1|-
CSARIGTPNQPQHF
TGCAGTGCTAGGATCGGGACACCGAATCAGCCCCAGCATTTT
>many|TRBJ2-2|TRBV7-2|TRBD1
CASSGTGLRTGELFF
TGTGCCAGCAGCGGGACAGGTCTTCGTACCGGGGAGCTGTTTTTT
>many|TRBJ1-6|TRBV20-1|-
CSARDTGGEYSPLHF
TGCAGTGCTAGAGATACTGGGGGCGAGTATTCACCCCTCCACTTT
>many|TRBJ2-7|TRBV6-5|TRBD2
CASSRGTSAYEQYF
TGTGCCAGCAGCCGTGGGACTAGCGCCTACGAGCAGTACTTC
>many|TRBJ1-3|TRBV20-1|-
CSAWGLNSGNTIYF
TGCAGTGCATGGGGGCTTAACTCTGGAAACACCATATATTTT
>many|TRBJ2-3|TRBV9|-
CASSGRDSILDTQYF
TGTGCCAGCAGTGGCCGGGACTCTATCCTGGATACGCAGTATTTT
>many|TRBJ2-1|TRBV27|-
CASSTEVLSSYNEQFF
TGTGCCAGCAGTACGGAGGTATTGAGCTCCTACAATGAGCAGTTCTTC
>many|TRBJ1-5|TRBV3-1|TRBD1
CASSRTGRQPQHF
TGTGCCAGCAGCCGGACAGGGCGTCAGCCCCAGCATTTT
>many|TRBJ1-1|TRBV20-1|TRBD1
CSARARQGLGAFF
TGCAGTGCTAGAGCCCGACAGGGGTTAGGAGCTTTCTTT
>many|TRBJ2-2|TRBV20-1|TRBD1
CSARSGTGDTGELFF
TGCAGTGCTAGGAGCGGGACAGGGGACACCGGGGAGCTGTTTTTT
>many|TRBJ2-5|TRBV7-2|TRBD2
CASSVGLAGGQETQYF
TGTGCCAGCAGCGTAGGACTAGCGGGAGGGCAAGAGACCCAGTACTTC
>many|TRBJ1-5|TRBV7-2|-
CASSLDPETRTDPYYSNQPQHF
TGTGCCAGCAGCTTAGATCCGGAAACCCGGACAGACCCGTATTATAGCAATCAGCCCCAGCATTTT
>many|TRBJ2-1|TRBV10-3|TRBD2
CAIRIERGGVYNEQFF
TGTGCCATCAGGATTGAGAGGGGAGGGGTCTACAATGAGCAGTTCTTC
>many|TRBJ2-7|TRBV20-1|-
CSAQGTITRYEQYF
TGCAGTGCTCAGGGGACTATTACCCGTTACGAGCAGTACTTC
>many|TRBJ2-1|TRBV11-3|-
CASSVQGSNEQFF
TGTGCCAGCAGCGTCCAGGGAAGCAATGAGCAGTTCTTC
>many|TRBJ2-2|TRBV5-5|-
CASSRGAGYNTGELFF
TGTGCCAGCAGCAGGGGGGCAGGGTATAACACCGGGGAGCTGTTTTTT
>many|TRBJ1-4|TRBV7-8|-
CASSLSASGEKLFF
TGTGCCAGCAGCTTAAGTGCTTCTGGAGAAAAACTGTTTTTT
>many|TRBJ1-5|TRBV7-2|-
CASSAGTHQPQHF
TGTGCCAGCAGCGCAGGGACCCATCAGCCCCAGCATTTT
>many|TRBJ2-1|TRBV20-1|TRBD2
CSASRGVGNEQFF
TGCAGTGCTAGTCGGGGGGTTGGCAATGAGCAGTTCTTC
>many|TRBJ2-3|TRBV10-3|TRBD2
CAISTSGTDTQYF
TGTGCCATCAGTACTAGCGGCACAGATACGCAGTATTTT
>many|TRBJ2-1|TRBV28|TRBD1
CASSLPRTGSHNEQFF
TGTGCCAGCAGTTTACCCCGGACAGGGAGTCACAATGAGCAGTTCTTC
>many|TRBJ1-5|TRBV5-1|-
CASSLAGQNNQPQHF
TGCGCCAGCAGCTTGGCGGGTCAGAACAATCAGCCCCAGCATTTT
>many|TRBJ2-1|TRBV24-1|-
CATSVTSRDNEQFF
TGTGCCACCAGTGTAACGTCGCGTGACAATGAGCAGTTCTTC
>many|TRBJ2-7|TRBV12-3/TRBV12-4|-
CASSPRGGGSYEQYF
TGTGCCAGCAGTCCCCGGGGAGGGGGCAGTTACGAGCAGTACTTC
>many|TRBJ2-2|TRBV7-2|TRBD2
CASSLRTSGWSGRELFF
TGTGCCAGCAGCTTACGGACTAGCGGGTGGTCAGGCCGGGAGCTGTTTTTT
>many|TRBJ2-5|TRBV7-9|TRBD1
CASSRDRGRETQYF
TGTGCCAGCAGCCGGGACAGGGGGCGGGAGACCCAGTACTTC
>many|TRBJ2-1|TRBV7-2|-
CASSLNSGGEQFF
TGTGCCAGCAGCTTAAATAGCGGAGGTGAGCAGTTCTTC
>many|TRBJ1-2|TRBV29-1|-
CSVADGATTYGYTF
TGCAGCGTCGCCGACGGGGCCACCACCTATGGCTACACCTTC
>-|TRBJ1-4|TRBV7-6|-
CTSSSLARATNEKLFF
TGTACCAGCAGCTCCTTAGCCAGAGCAACTAATGAAAAACTGTTTTTT
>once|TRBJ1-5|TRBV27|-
CASSLLGGKTQNF
TGTGCCAGCAGTTTATTGGGGGGGAAGACCCAGAATTTT
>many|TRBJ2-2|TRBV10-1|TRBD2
CASSAALAGGSNTGELFF
TGCGCCAGCAGTGCCGCACTAGCGGGAGGTTCGAACACCGGGGAGCTGTTTTTT
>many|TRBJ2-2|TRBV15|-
CATSWESNTGELFF
TGTGCCACCTCGTGGGAATCAAACACCGGGGAGCTGTTTTTT
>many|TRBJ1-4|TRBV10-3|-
CAISEQDATNEKLFF
TGTGCCATCAGTGAACAGGATGCAACTAATGAAAAACTGTTTTTT
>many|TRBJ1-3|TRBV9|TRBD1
CASSPRVGTAGNTIYF
TGTGCCAGCAGCCCCAGGGTCGGGACAGCAGGAAACACCATATATTTT
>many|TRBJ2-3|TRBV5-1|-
CASRRIGGGIDTQYF
TGCGCCAGCAGAAGGATCGGGGGAGGTATAGATACGCAGTATTTT
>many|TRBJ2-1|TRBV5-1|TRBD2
CASSLSGGAFNEQFF
TGCGCCAGCAGCTTGTCGGGGGGAGCCTTCAATGAGCAGTTCTTC
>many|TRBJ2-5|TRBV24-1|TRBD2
CATSDPGTSGETQYF
TGTGCCACCAGTGACCCCGGGACTAGTGGAGAGACCCAGTACTTC
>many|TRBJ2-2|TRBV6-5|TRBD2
CASKLAGGTGELFF
TGTGCCAGCAAACTAGCGGGAGGGACCGGGGAGCTGTTTTTT
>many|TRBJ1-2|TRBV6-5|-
CASRTPESGGWYGYTF
TGTGCCAGCAGAACCCCTGAGTCGGGCGGTTGGTATGGCTACACCTTC
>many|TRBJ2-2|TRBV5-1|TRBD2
CASSPGLAGPGELFF
TGCGCCAGCAGCCCGGGACTAGCGGGACCCGGGGAGCTGTTTTTT